This T cell receptor (beta chain) appears in the sequencing data of a study of cytomegalovirus exposure and HLA in healthy donors. While unrecorded immune exposures were likely, the donors were nominally healthy when sampled. The PCR ran on 60 Vbeta and 13 Jbeta primers. TCRdb's table, derived via immunoSEQ multiplex PCR, lists solely in-frame clones and lacks some. The table has just under 45,000 clones, approximately 47% seen once. Study-level findings and limits: TCR beta chains numbering under 200 were designated cytomegalovirus-associated. Previously analyzed data showed that most TCR beta V segments were productive at a frequency of about 90% or about 30%.

The J segment lost 4 bases and the V segment lost 6 bases, leaving 16 bases of the junction unmatched. There are 17 residues in the CDR3. The germline CDR1 and CDR2 sequences are SNHLY and FYNNEI. As concerns this clone: What it recognizes is unknown.

This clonotype was sampled from a man in his 60s in good health and CMV-seronegative. The sample comprised PBMCs. This sequence joins TRBV2 and TRBJ1-2; TRBD1 matches 8 bases. The CDR3 region has the DNA TGTGCCAGCAGCGAATCAGACAGGGGCGCGTCCGGCTATGGCTACACCTTC. Its translation: CASSESDRGASGYGYTF.